This is a list of T cell receptor beta chains from one sample in a study of CD8+ T cells in alopecia areata. Method: immunoSEQ multiplex PCR; TCRdb's copy keeps in-frame clones and lacks some. The sample has approximately 31,000 clones; more than 60% are singletons. Sequencing was performed on NKG2D-low CD8+ T cells sorted from blood. These receptors were taken from a human donor with alopecia areata. Each CDR3 is given with its conserved first and last residue. D genes are given only for firm matches. Size values are once, few and many counts, or a class for expanded clones, and some rows have none.

cdr3_length: 15
d_call: TRBD1
j_call: TRBJ1-4
clone_size: -
v_call: TRBV4-2
cdr3_aa: CASSQDQTGNEKLFF
cdr3_nt: TGTGCCAGCAGCCAAGATCAGACAGGGAATGAAAAACTGTTTTTT

cdr3_length: 14
d_call: TRBD1
j_call: TRBJ2-1
clone_size: -
v_call: TRBV29-1
cdr3_aa: CSPTRTGGYNEQFF
cdr3_nt: TGCAGCCCGACCAGGACAGGGGGCTACAATGAGCAGTTCTTC

cdr3_length: 15
d_call: -
j_call: TRBJ2-1
clone_size: once
v_call: TRBV9
cdr3_aa: CASSVDTSSYNEQFF
cdr3_nt: TGTGCCAGCAGCGTAGATACGAGCTCCTACAATGAGCAGTTCTTC

cdr3_length: 16
d_call: -
j_call: TRBJ2-4
clone_size: -
v_call: TRBV7-8
cdr3_aa: CASSLVGGLAKNIQYF
cdr3_nt: TGTGCCAGCAGCTTAGTCGGGGGGCTAGCCAAAAACATTCAGTACTTC

cdr3_length: 13
d_call: -
j_call: TRBJ2-3
clone_size: once
v_call: TRBV2
cdr3_aa: CASSRGDTDTQYF
cdr3_nt: TGTGCCAGCAGCAGGGGGGACACAGATACGCAGTATTTT

cdr3_length: 13
d_call: -
j_call: TRBJ1-4
clone_size: -
v_call: TRBV27
cdr3_aa: CASSLAVRQKLFF
cdr3_nt: TGTGCCAGCAGTTTAGCCGTCAGGCAAAAACTGTTTTTT

cdr3_length: 15
d_call: -
j_call: TRBJ2-7
clone_size: -
v_call: TRBV18
cdr3_aa: CASSSGLPTGDEQYF
cdr3_nt: TGTGCCAGCTCATCCGGATTACCTACTGGAGACGAGCAGTACTTC

cdr3_length: 14
d_call: -
j_call: TRBJ2-7
clone_size: once
v_call: TRBV7-8
cdr3_aa: CASSRPPQIYEQYF
cdr3_nt: TGTGCCAGCAGCCGACCCCCCCAGATCTACGAGCAGTACTTC

cdr3_length: 13
d_call: -
j_call: TRBJ1-1
clone_size: few
v_call: TRBV7-9
cdr3_aa: CASSAEEDTEAFF
cdr3_nt: TGTGCCAGCAGCGCCGAAGAAGACACTGAAGCTTTCTTT

cdr3_length: 17
d_call: TRBD2
j_call: TRBJ2-7
clone_size: -
v_call: TRBV7-6
cdr3_aa: CASSPLEVASGSYEQYF
cdr3_nt: TGTGCCAGCAGCCCACTAGAGGTGGCTAGCGGTTCCTACGAGCAGTACTTC

cdr3_length: 16
d_call: -
j_call: TRBJ2-7
clone_size: -
v_call: TRBV29-1
cdr3_aa: CSVEDAGAGASYEQYF
cdr3_nt: TGCAGCGTTGAAGATGCCGGGGCCGGGGCCTCCTACGAGCAGTACTTC

cdr3_length: 12
d_call: -
j_call: TRBJ2-1
clone_size: few
v_call: TRBV30
cdr3_aa: CAWRGLHIEQFF
cdr3_nt: TGTGCCTGGAGGGGACTCCACATTGAGCAGTTCTTC

cdr3_length: 16
d_call: -
j_call: TRBJ2-4
clone_size: -
v_call: TRBV5-6
cdr3_aa: CASSFWTDAAKNIQYF
cdr3_nt: TGTGCCAGCAGCTTCTGGACAGACGCGGCCAAAAACATTCAGTACTTC

cdr3_length: 16
d_call: -
j_call: TRBJ2-7
clone_size: -
v_call: TRBV28
cdr3_aa: CASSFRGTQNSLEQYF
cdr3_nt: TGTGCCAGCAGTTTCAGGGGAACCCAGAACTCGCTCGAGCAGTACTTC

cdr3_length: 17
d_call: -
j_call: TRBJ1-2
clone_size: -
v_call: TRBV7-2
cdr3_aa: CASSIPLGQSFNYGYTF
cdr3_nt: TGTGCCAGCAGCATACCACTAGGGCAGAGTTTTAACTATGGCTACACCTTC

cdr3_length: 13
d_call: -
j_call: TRBJ2-7
clone_size: -
v_call: TRBV4-3
cdr3_aa: CASSQDSGYEQYF
cdr3_nt: TGCGCCAGCAGCCAAGATTCGGGCTACGAGCAGTACTTC

cdr3_length: 15
d_call: TRBD1
j_call: TRBJ2-1
clone_size: -
v_call: TRBV27
cdr3_aa: CASSLGGQGLHEQFF
cdr3_nt: TGTGCCAGCAGTTTAGGGGGACAGGGGCTCCATGAGCAGTTCTTC

cdr3_length: 13
d_call: -
j_call: TRBJ2-1
clone_size: -
v_call: TRBV27
cdr3_aa: CASSLLVDNEQFF
cdr3_nt: TGTGCCAGCAGTTTATTGGTAGACAATGAGCAGTTCTTC

cdr3_length: 11
d_call: -
j_call: TRBJ2-7
clone_size: once
v_call: TRBV30
cdr3_aa: CARQQGNEQYF
cdr3_nt: TGTGCCAGACAGCAAGGGAACGAGCAGTACTTC